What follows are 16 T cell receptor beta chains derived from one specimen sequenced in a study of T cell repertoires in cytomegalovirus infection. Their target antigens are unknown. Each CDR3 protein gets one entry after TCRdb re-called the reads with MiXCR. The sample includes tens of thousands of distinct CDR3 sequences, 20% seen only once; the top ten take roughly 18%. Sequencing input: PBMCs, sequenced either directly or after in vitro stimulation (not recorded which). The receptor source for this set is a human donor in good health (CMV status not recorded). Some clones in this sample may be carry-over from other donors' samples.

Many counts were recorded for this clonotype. CDR3 in amino acids: CASSQVSGGVRETQYF. CDR3 nucleotide sequence: TGCGCCAGCAGCCAAGTTAGCGGGGGAGTCCGGGAGACCCAGTACTTC. This chain joins TRBV4-1 and TRBJ2-5; TRBD2 aligns across 9 bases. V dropped 1 base and J dropped 5; count of bases not matched to a gene: 8. The germline V gene encodes CDR1 MGHRA and CDR2 YSYEKL. The CDR3 has 16 residues.

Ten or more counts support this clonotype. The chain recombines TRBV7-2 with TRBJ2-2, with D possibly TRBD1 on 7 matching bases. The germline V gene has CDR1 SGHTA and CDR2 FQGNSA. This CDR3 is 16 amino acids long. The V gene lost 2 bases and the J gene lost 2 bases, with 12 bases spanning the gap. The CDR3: CASSLRGTANTGELFF. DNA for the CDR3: TGTGCCAGCAGCTTACGCGGGACAGCTAACACCGGGGAGCTGTTTTTT.

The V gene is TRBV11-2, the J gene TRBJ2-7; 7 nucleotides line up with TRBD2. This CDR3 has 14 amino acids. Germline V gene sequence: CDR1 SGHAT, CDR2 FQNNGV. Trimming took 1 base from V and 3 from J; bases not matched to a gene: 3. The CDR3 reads CASSLVPSGYEQYF. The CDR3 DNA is TGTGCCAGCAGCTTAGTTCCTAGCGGCTACGAGCAGTACTTC.

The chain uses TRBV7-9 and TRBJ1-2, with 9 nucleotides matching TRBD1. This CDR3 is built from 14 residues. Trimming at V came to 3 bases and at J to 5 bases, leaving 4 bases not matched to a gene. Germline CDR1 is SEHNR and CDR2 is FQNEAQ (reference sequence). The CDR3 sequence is CASSLPGTGYGYTF. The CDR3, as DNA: TGTGCCAGCAGCTTGCCCGGGACAGGGTATGGCTACACCTTC.

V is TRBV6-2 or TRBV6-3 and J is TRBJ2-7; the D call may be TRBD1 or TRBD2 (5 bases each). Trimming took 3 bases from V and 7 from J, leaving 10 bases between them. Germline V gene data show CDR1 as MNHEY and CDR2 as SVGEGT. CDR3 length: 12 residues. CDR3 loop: CASSYMGEEQYF. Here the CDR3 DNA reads TGTGCCAGCAGTTATATGGGGGAAGAGCAGTACTTC.

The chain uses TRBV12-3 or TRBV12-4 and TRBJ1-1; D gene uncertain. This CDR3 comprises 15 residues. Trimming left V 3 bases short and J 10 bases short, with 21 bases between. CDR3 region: CASSLSHRRTHGAFF. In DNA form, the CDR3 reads TGTGCCAGCAGTTTGAGCCACCGACGGACCCACGGAGCTTTCTTT.

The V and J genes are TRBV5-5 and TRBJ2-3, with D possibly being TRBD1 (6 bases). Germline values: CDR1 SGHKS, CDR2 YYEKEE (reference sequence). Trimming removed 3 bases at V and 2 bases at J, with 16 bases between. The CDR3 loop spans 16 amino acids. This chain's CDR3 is CASSSNQGSYTDTQYF. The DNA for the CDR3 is TGTGCCAGCAGCTCCAACCAGGGGTCGTACACAGATACGCAGTATTTT. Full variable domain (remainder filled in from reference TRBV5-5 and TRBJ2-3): DAGVTQSPTHLIKTRGQQVTLRCSPISGHKSVSWYQQVLGQGPQFIFQYYEKEERGRGNFPDRFSARQFPNYSSELNVNALLLGDSALYLCASSSNQGSYTDTQYFGPGTRLTVL.

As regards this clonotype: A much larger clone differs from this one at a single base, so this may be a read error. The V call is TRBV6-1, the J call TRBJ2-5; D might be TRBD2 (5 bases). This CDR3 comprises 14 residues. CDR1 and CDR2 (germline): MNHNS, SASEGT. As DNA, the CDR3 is TGTGCCAGCACGGACTTTGGCGGGCAAGACACCCAGTACTTC. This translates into CASTDFGGQDTQYF.

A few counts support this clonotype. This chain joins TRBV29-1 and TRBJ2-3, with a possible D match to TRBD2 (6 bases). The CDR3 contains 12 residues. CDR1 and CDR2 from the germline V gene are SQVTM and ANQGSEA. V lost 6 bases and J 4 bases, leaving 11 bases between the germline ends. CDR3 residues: CSVMTGADTQYF. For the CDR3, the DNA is TGCAGCGTGATGACGGGGGCAGATACGCAGTATTTT.

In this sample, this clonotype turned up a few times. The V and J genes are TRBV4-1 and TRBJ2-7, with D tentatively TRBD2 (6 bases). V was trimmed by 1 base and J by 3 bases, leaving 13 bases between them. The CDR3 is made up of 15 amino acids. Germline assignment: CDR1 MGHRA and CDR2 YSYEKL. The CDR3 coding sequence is TGCGCCAGCAGCCAAGGGGACGGAGGGAACTACGAGCAGTACTTC. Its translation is CASSQGDGGNYEQYF.

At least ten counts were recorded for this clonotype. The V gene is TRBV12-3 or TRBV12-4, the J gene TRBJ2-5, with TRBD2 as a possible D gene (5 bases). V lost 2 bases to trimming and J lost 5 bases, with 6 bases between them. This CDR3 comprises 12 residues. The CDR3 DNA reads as TGTGCCAGCAGTTTACTAGCTGAGACCCAGTACTTC. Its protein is CASSLLAETQYF.

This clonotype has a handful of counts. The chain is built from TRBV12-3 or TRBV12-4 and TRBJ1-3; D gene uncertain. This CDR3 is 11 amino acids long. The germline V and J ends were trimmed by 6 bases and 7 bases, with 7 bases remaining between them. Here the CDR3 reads CASSLGNTIYF. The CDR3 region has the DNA TGTGCCAGCAGCCTAGGGAACACCATATATTTT.

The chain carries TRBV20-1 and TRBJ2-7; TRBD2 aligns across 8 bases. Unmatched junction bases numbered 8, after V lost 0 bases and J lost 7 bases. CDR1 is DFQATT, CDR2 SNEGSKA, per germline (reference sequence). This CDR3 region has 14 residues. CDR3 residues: CSARDGSGREEQYF. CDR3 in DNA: TGCAGTGCTAGAGATGGCAGCGGGAGAGAGGAGCAGTACTTC.

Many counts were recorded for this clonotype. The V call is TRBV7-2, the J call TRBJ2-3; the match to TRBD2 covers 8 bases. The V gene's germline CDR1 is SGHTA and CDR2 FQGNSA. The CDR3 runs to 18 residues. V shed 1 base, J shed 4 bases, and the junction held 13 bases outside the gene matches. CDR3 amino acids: CASSLVRASGSFPDTQYF. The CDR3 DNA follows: TGTGCCAGCAGCTTAGTACGCGCCAGCGGGAGTTTTCCAGATACGCAGTATTTT.

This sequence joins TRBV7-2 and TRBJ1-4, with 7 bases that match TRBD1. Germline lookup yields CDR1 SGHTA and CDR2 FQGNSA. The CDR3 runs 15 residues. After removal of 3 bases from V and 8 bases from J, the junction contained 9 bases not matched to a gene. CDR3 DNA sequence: TGTGCCAGCAGCTTGGGGACAGCTGGACCCGAAAAACTGTTTTTT. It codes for CASSLGTAGPEKLFF. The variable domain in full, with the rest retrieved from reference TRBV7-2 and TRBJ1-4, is GAGVSQSPSNKVTEKGKDVELRCDPISGHTALYWYRQSLGQGLEFLIYFQGNSAPDKSGLPSDRFSAERTGGSVSTLTIQRTQQEDSAVYLCASSLGTAGPEKLFFGSGTQLSVL.

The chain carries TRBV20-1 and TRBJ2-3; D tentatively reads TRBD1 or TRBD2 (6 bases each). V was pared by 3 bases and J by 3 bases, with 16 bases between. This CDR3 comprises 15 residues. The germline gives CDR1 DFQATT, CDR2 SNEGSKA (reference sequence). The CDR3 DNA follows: TGCAGTGCTAGTCGTAGCGAGGGGGGTACAGATACGCAGTATTTT. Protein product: CSASRSEGGTDTQYF.